This is a list of T cell receptor beta chains from one sample in a study of T cell responses to AZD1222 COVID-19 vaccine. The table came from immunoSEQ multiplex PCR; TCRdb's copy has only in-frame clones and leaves some out. The sample yields about 110,000 clones, more than 70% seen once. The material was peripheral blood, obtained on day 0 of MenACWY control vaccination. The origin of the receptors is an adult in good health. Each CDR3 is given with its conserved first and last residue. The order of the fields is J gene, V gene, D gene, clone size, CDR3 protein, CDR3 DNA. D genes are given only for firm matches. The listing skips clone size in some rows; elsewhere it reads once, few, many or a size class.

TRBJ1-1	TRBV28	.	.	CASSLTRAAFF	TGTGCCAGCAGTTTGACCCGGGCGGCTTTCTTT
TRBJ1-1	TRBV7-3	.	.	CASSLGAATEAFF	TGTGCCAGCAGCTTAGGGGCAGCCACTGAAGCTTTCTTT
TRBJ2-2	TRBV7-3	TRBD1	.	CASSLGQGVDTGELFF	TGTGCCAGCAGCTTGGGACAGGGGGTCGACACCGGGGAGCTGTTTTTT
TRBJ1-2	TRBV24-1	TRBD1	few	CATSGSAGGGYTF	TGTGCCACCAGTGGATCTGCAGGGGGGGGCTACACCTTC
TRBJ2-2	TRBV2	TRBD2	.	CASSSQRPQGGGELFF	TGTGCCAGCAGCTCCCAAAGGCCGCAGGGAGGGGGGGAGCTGTTTTTT
TRBJ1-1	TRBV6-5	.	once	CASSRQSYTEAFF	TGTGCCAGCAGCAGACAGTCGTACACTGAAGCTTTCTTT
TRBJ1-6	TRBV4-3	.	.	CASSLGTGDNSPLHF	TGCGCCAGCAGCCTAGGGACGGGAGATAATTCACCCCTCCACTTT
TRBJ1-4	TRBV30	.	.	CAWTDRVNEKLFF	TGTGCCTGGACTGATCGGGTTAATGAAAAACTGTTTTTT
TRBJ1-4	TRBV19	.	.	CASSIVGSQLREKLFF	TGTGCCAGTAGTATAGTGGGGAGTCAGTTGCGCGAAAAACTGTTTTTT
TRBJ2-7	TRBV27	.	.	CASSFAGPSYEQYF	TGTGCCAGCAGTTTTGCAGGACCCTCCTACGAGCAGTACTTC
TRBJ1-4	TRBV5-1	.	.	CASSGGLEEKLFF	TGCGCCAGCAGCGGGGGTCTTGAGGAAAAACTGTTTTTT
TRBJ1-2	TRBV27	.	.	CASSLSGLSYGYTF	TGTGCCAGCAGTCTCTCGGGCCTATCCTATGGCTACACCTTC
TRBJ1-1	TRBV6-4	TRBD1	.	CASSEDRGSTEAFF	TGTGCCAGCAGTGAAGACAGGGGCAGTACTGAAGCTTTCTTT
TRBJ2-1	TRBV5-1	.	.	CASSLTGRRVGALYNEQFF	TGCGCCAGCAGCTTGACGGGGCGTAGGGTGGGGGCGCTGTACAATGAGCAGTTCTTC
TRBJ2-3	TRBV7-9	.	.	CASSSASTDTQYF	TGTGCCAGCAGCTCAGCGAGCACAGATACGCAGTATTTT
TRBJ2-6	TRBV9	.	.	CASSSGGSGANVLTF	TGTGCCAGCAGCTCCGGGGGCTCTGGGGCCAACGTCCTGACTTTC
TRBJ1-2	TRBV19	TRBD1	.	CASSIVWTGGSTYTF	TGTGCCAGTAGTATCGTCTGGACAGGGGGCTCAACCTACACCTTC
TRBJ2-1	TRBV5-6	.	.	CASSYIGTDYNEQFF	TGTGCCAGCAGCTATATCGGGACGGACTACAATGAGCAGTTCTTC
TRBJ1-1	TRBV9	TRBD1	.	CASSRTGSTEAFF	TGTGCCAGCAGCAGGACAGGGAGCACTGAAGCTTTCTTT
TRBJ1-5	TRBV3-1/TRBV3-2	.	few	CASSQGKVGNQPQHF	TGTGCCAGCAGCCAGGGAAAAGTTGGCAATCAGCCCCAGCATTTT
TRBJ2-2	TRBV5-4	.	.	CASSLSHRGTGELFF	TGTGCCAGCAGCTTGTCCCATAGAGGCACCGGGGAGCTGTTTTTT
TRBJ1-1	TRBV9	.	.	CASSVVSHAGGTEAFF	TGTGCCAGCAGCGTAGTTTCCCACGCCGGTGGGACTGAAGCTTTCTTT
TRBJ2-1	TRBV3-1/TRBV3-2	.	.	CASSQGPGGHNEQFF	TGTGCCAGCAGCCAAGGGCCGGGGGGCCACAATGAGCAGTTCTTC
TRBJ2-7	TRBV13	.	.	CASSLEGILEQYF	TGTGCCAGCAGCTTGGAGGGTATCCTAGAGCAGTACTTC
TRBJ1-4	TRBV9	.	.	CASSSGFTNEKLFF	TGTGCCAGCAGCTCCGGCTTTACTAATGAAAAACTGTTTTTT
TRBJ2-7	TRBV28	TRBD2	.	CASSWASSGVSYEQYF	TGTGCCAGCAGTTGGGCCTCTAGCGGGGTCTCCTACGAGCAGTACTTC
TRBJ2-5	TRBV6-6	TRBD1	.	CASSLQGARGETQYF	TGTGCCAGCAGTTTACAGGGGGCCAGGGGAGAGACCCAGTACTTC
TRBJ2-3	TRBV2	.	.	CASSAAGPMTDTQYF	TGTGCCAGCAGTGCTGCGGGGCCTATGACAGATACGCAGTATTTT
TRBJ2-2	TRBV6-5	.	.	CASSYYRSDYTGELFF	TGTGCCAGCAGTTACTACAGGAGTGACTACACCGGGGAGCTGTTTTTT
TRBJ2-1	TRBV2	.	.	CASSEGLGGVNEQFF	TGTGCCAGCAGTGAAGGCTTAGGTGGGGTCAATGAGCAGTTCTTC
TRBJ1-6	TRBV5-8	.	.	CASSLERLTYNSPLHF	TGTGCCAGCAGCTTGGAAAGGCTCACCTATAATTCACCCCTCCACTTT
TRBJ2-1	TRBV27	.	few	CASSDIGTPNHNEQFF	TGTGCCAGCAGTGATATCGGGACTCCCAACCACAATGAGCAGTTCTTC
TRBJ1-1	TRBV19	.	once	CASTPGSSMNTEAFF	TGTGCCAGTACCCCGGGGAGTTCCATGAACACTGAAGCTTTCTTT
TRBJ2-2	TRBV24-1	TRBD1	.	CATSEQGTDTGELFF	TGTGCCACCAGTGAACAGGGGACGGACACCGGGGAGCTGTTTTTT
TRBJ2-1	TRBV28	.	.	CASSLTDRSDEQFF	TGTGCCAGCAGTTTGACGGATAGGAGCGATGAGCAGTTCTTC
TRBJ1-2	TRBV6-5	.	.	CASSRQFTNYGYTF	TGTGCCAGCAGCAGACAATTTACTAACTATGGCTACACCTTC
TRBJ2-1	TRBV18	.	.	CASSSHRTYNEQFF	TGTGCCAGCTCATCGCACAGGACCTACAATGAGCAGTTCTTC
TRBJ2-2	TRBV6-4	TRBD1	.	CATKGQGDTGELFF	TGTGCCACTAAAGGACAGGGGGACACCGGGGAGCTGTTTTTT
TRBJ1-2	TRBV6-5	TRBD1	.	CASSLSGQGHRGYTF	TGTGCCAGCAGCCTCTCGGGACAGGGCCATCGAGGCTACACCTTC
TRBJ2-2	TRBV11-2	.	.	CASSPGLPTGHPPYSELFF	TGTGCCAGCAGCCCCGGACTGCCAACAGGGCACCCACCGTACTCGGAGCTGTTTTTT
TRBJ1-3	TRBV7-2	TRBD1	.	CASSLGDSWATIYF	TGTGCCAGCAGCTTGGGGGACAGTTGGGCCACCATATATTTT
TRBJ1-6	TRBV11-2	.	.	CASSPGERDNSPLHF	TGTGCCAGCAGCCCCGGGGAACGGGATAATTCACCCCTCCACTTT
TRBJ2-5	TRBV2	.	.	CASSAWLGGPKYQETQYF	TGTGCCAGCAGCGCCTGGTTGGGGGGCCCCAAGTACCAAGAGACCCAGTACTTC
TRBJ1-1	TRBV11-2	.	.	CASSRVTGNTEAFF	TGTGCCAGCAGCCGAGTGACGGGGAACACTGAAGCTTTCTTT